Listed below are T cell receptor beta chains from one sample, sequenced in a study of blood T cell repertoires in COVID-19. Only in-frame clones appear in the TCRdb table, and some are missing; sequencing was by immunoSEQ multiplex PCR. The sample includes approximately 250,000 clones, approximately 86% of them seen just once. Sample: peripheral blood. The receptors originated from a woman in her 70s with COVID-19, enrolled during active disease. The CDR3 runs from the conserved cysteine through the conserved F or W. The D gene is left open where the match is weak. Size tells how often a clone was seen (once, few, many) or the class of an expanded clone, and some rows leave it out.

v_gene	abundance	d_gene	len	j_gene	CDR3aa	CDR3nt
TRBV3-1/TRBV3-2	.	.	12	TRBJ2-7	CASRRDVYEQYF	TGTGCCAGCAGGCGGGATGTCTACGAGCAGTACTTC
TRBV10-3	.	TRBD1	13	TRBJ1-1	CATGQGDNTEAFF	TGTGCCACAGGACAGGGAGACAACACTGAAGCTTTCTTT
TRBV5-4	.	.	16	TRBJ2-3	CASSPITSGQADTQYF	TGTGCCAGCAGCCCCATCACGTCTGGTCAGGCAGATACGCAGTATTTT
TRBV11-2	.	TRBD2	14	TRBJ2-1	CASSLVAGGNEQFF	TGTGCCAGCAGCTTAGTCGCGGGGGGCAATGAGCAGTTCTTC
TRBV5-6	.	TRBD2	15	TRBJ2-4	CASSLAGGTENIQYF	TGTGCCAGCAGCTTGGCCGGGGGGACGGAAAACATTCAGTACTTC
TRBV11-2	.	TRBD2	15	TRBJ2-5	CASSGHSGGRETQYF	TGTGCCAGCAGCGGCCATAGCGGGGGCCGAGAGACCCAGTACTTC
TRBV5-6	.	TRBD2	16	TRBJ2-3	CASSGSGGARIDTQYF	TGTGCCAGCAGCGGTAGCGGGGGGGCCAGGATAGATACGCAGTATTTT
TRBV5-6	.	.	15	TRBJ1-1	CASSLYQTGITEAFF	TGTGCCAGCAGCTTGTACCAAACAGGGATCACTGAAGCTTTCTTT
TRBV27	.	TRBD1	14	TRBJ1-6	CASTPGTGGRSLHF	TGTGCCAGCACCCCCGGGACAGGGGGCAGGTCCCTCCACTTT
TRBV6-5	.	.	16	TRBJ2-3	CASSYSTVPSTDTQYF	TGTGCCAGCAGTTACTCCACAGTCCCTAGCACAGATACGCAGTATTTT
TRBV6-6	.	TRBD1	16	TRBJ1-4	CASSYTRQGYIEKLFF	TGTGCCAGCAGTTACACACGACAGGGTTACATTGAAAAACTGTTTTTT
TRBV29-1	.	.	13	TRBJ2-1	CSVSRDNYNEQFF	TGCAGCGTCTCTAGGGACAACTACAATGAGCAGTTCTTC
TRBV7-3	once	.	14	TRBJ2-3	CASSPRTGSDTQYF	TGTGCCAGCAGCCCCCGCACAGGCTCAGATACGCAGTATTTT
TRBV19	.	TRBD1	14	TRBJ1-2	CASSPIRDRDGYTF	TGTGCCAGTAGTCCGATACGGGACAGGGACGGCTACACCTTC
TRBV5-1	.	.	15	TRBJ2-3	CASSRGLAGTDTQYF	TGCGCCAGCAGCAGAGGCTTGGCGGGGACAGATACGCAGTATTTT
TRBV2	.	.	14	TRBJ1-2	CASRDSLSNYGYTF	TGTGCCAGCAGAGACAGCCTATCTAACTATGGCTACACCTTC
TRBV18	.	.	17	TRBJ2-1	CASSPSFGEGSYNEQFF	TGTGCCAGCTCACCTAGCTTTGGAGAGGGCTCCTACAATGAGCAGTTCTTC
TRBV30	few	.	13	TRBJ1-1	CAWSAGASTEAFF	TGTGCCTGGAGTGCAGGGGCAAGCACTGAAGCTTTCTTT
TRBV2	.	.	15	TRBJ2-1	CASSELSRGGDEQFF	TGTGCCAGCAGTGAGTTGTCTAGGGGTGGCGATGAGCAGTTCTTC
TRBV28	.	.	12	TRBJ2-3	CASSLSRDTQYF	TGTGCCAGCAGTTTATCCCGAGATACGCAGTATTTT
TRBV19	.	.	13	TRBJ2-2	CATLWRETGELFF	TGTGCCACCCTATGGAGAGAAACCGGGGAGCTGTTTTTT
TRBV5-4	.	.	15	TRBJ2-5	CASRDGDLLQETQYF	TGTGCCAGCAGGGATGGGGACTTACTTCAAGAGACCCAGTACTTC
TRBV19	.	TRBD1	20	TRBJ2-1	CASSIRGTGGDFPLGNEQFF	TGTGCCAGTAGTATAAGGGGGACAGGGGGCGATTTTCCGTTGGGCAATGAGCAGTTCTTC
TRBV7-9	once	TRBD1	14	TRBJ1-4	CASSPLGQGEKLFF	TGTGCCAGCAGCCCTTTAGGACAGGGGGAAAAACTGTTTTTT
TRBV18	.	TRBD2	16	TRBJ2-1	CASSPAVSSGGPEQFF	TGTGCCAGCTCCCCCGCCGTAAGCAGCGGGGGACCTGAGCAGTTCTTC
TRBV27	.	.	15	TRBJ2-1	CASSWIWGEYNEQFF	TGTGCCAGCAGTTGGATTTGGGGAGAATACAATGAGCAGTTCTTC
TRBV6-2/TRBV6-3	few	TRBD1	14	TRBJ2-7	CASSRTGGTYEQYF	TGTGCCAGCAGTCGGACAGGGGGGACCTACGAGCAGTACTTC
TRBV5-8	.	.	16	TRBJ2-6	CASSPGQISGANVLTF	TGTGCCAGCAGCCCGGGACAAATCTCTGGGGCCAACGTCCTGACTTTC
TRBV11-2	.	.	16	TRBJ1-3	CASSRARESSGNTIYF	TGTGCCAGCAGCCGAGCGAGGGAGAGCTCTGGAAACACCATATATTTT
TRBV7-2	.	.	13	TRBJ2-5	CASSLIQPETQYF	TGTGCCAGCAGCTTGATACAGCCAGAGACCCAGTACTTC
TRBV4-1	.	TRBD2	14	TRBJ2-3	CASGAGGTTDTQYF	TGCGCCAGCGGAGCGGGGGGGACCACAGATACGCAGTATTTT
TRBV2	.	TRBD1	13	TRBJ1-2	CASSVNRGYGYTF	TGTGCCAGCAGCGTAAACAGGGGGTATGGCTACACCTTC
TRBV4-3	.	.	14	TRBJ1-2	CASSQAWAGDGYTF	TGCGCCAGCAGCCAAGCTTGGGCAGGGGATGGCTACACCTTC
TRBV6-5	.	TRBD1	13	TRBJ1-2	CASSYRTGDGYTF	TGTGCCAGCAGTTACCGCACAGGGGATGGCTACACCTTC
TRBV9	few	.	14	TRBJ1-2	CASSDYGARDGYTF	TGTGCCAGCAGCGACTATGGGGCCAGGGATGGCTACACCTTC
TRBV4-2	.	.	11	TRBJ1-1	CASSQRTEAFF	TGTGCCAGCAGCCAACGCACTGAAGCTTTCTTT
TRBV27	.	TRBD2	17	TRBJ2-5	CASSSGTSGGVRETQYF	TGTGCCAGCAGTAGCGGGACTAGCGGGGGGGTTAGGGAGACCCAGTACTTC
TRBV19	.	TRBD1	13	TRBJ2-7	CASSGTVDNEQYF	TGTGCCAGTTCCGGGACAGTGGATAACGAGCAGTACTTC
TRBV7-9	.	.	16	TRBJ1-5	CASSSDSSHGNQPQHF	TGTGCCAGCAGCTCGGACAGCTCCCATGGCAATCAGCCCCAGCATTTT
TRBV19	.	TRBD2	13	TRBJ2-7	CASGSGGGYEQYF	TGTGCCAGCGGCTCGGGAGGGGGGTACGAGCAGTACTTC
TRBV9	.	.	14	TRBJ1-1	CASSPRGGNTEAFF	TGTGCCAGCAGCCCCCGGGGGGGGAACACTGAAGCTTTCTTT
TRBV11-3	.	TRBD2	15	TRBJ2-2	CASSPNSGGSGELFF	TGTGCCAGCAGCCCTAACAGCGGGGGATCCGGGGAGCTGTTTTTT
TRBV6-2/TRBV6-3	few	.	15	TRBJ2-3	CASSYSMAGTDTQYF	TGTGCCAGCAGTTACTCGATGGCAGGGACAGATACGCAGTATTTT
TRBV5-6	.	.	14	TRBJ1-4	CASANQGLNEKLFF	TGTGCCAGCGCGAATCAGGGGCTTAATGAAAAACTGTTTTTT
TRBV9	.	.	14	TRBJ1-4	CASSDQGDSEKLFF	TGTGCCAGCAGCGACCAGGGTGACAGTGAAAAACTGTTTTTT
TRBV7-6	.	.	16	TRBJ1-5	CASSSSPGGSNQPQHF	TGTGCCAGCAGCTCGTCACCCGGCGGGAGCAATCAGCCCCAGCATTTT
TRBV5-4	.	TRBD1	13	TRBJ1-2	CASSLGDRYGYTF	TGTGCCAGCAGCCTGGGGGACAGGTATGGCTACACCTTC
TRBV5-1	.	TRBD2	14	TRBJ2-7	CASSYSGGANEQYF	TGCGCCAGCAGCTATAGCGGGGGGGCCAACGAGCAGTACTTC
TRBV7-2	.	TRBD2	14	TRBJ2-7	CASSSGGGFNEQYF	TGTGCCAGCAGTTCGGGGGGTGGCTTTAACGAGCAGTACTTC
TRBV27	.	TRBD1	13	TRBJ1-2	CASRGQVTYGYTF	TGTGCCAGCCGAGGACAGGTGACTTATGGCTACACCTTC
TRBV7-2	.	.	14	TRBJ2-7	CASSLVQGSYEQYF	TGTGCCAGCAGCTTAGTACAGGGTTCCTACGAGCAGTACTTC
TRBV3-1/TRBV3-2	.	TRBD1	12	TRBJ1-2	CASSSRQGGYTF	TGTGCCAGCAGCTCCCGACAGGGGGGCTACACCTTC
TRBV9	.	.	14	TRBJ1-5	CASSVSGSNQPQHF	TGTGCCAGCAGCGTATCGGGAAGCAATCAGCCCCAGCATTTT